The rows below give T cell receptor beta chains drawn from one sample of a study of T cells in Graves' hyperthyroidism and ophthalmopathy. One entry per CDR3 protein results from TCRdb running MiXCR on the multiplex PCR reads. This sample has 300,000 to 400,000 distinct CDR3 sequences, with approximately 22% found just once. The material sequenced was blood. These receptors all stem from a woman aged 45-60 years with Graves' hyperthyroidism. CDR3s include the opening cysteine and the closing phenylalanine or tryptophan.

v_gene,len,j_gene,CDR3aa
TRBV28,14,TRBJ2-1,CASITSGRGHEQFF
TRBV12-3/TRBV12-4,16,TRBJ1-3,CASSPPTGGSGNTIYF
TRBV5-1,15,TRBJ2-2,CASSLLATNTGELFF
TRBV5-6,13,TRBJ2-3,CASSRVVPDTQYF
TRBV5-1,16,TRBJ2-3,CASSPGGGSAGDTQYF
TRBV6-1,14,TRBJ1-3,CASRRRDHGNTIYF
TRBV6-1,13,TRBJ1-1,CASSPTVPTEAFF
TRBV7-8,14,TRBJ2-3,CATGQRGGADTQYF
TRBV20-1,17,TRBJ2-5,CSARGGSGGAPPETQYF
TRBV15,20,TRBJ1-5,CATSRDRGNGPHRVNQPQHF
TRBV20-1,14,TRBJ2-5,CSAYLLGSQETQYF
TRBV6-1,13,TRBJ2-7,CASSEHRSYEQYF